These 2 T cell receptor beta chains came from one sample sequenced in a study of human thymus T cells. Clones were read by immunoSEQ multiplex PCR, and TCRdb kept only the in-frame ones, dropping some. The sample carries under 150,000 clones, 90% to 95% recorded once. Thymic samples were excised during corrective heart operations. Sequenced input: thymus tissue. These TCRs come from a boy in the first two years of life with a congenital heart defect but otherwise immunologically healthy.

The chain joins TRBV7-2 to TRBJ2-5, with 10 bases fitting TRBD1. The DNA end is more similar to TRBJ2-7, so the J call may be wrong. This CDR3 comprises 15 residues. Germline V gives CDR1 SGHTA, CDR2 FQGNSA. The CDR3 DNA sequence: TGTGCCAGCAGCTGGGGGACAGGGGACCCCTACGAGCAGTACTTC. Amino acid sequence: CASSWGTGDPYEQYF.

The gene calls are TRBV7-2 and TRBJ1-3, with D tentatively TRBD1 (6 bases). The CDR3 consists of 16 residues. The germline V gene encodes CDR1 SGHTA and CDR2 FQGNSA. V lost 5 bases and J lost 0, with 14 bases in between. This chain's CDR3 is CASSTRQAHSGNTIYF. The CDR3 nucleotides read TGTGCCAGCAGCACCCGACAGGCTCACTCTGGAAACACCATATATTTT.